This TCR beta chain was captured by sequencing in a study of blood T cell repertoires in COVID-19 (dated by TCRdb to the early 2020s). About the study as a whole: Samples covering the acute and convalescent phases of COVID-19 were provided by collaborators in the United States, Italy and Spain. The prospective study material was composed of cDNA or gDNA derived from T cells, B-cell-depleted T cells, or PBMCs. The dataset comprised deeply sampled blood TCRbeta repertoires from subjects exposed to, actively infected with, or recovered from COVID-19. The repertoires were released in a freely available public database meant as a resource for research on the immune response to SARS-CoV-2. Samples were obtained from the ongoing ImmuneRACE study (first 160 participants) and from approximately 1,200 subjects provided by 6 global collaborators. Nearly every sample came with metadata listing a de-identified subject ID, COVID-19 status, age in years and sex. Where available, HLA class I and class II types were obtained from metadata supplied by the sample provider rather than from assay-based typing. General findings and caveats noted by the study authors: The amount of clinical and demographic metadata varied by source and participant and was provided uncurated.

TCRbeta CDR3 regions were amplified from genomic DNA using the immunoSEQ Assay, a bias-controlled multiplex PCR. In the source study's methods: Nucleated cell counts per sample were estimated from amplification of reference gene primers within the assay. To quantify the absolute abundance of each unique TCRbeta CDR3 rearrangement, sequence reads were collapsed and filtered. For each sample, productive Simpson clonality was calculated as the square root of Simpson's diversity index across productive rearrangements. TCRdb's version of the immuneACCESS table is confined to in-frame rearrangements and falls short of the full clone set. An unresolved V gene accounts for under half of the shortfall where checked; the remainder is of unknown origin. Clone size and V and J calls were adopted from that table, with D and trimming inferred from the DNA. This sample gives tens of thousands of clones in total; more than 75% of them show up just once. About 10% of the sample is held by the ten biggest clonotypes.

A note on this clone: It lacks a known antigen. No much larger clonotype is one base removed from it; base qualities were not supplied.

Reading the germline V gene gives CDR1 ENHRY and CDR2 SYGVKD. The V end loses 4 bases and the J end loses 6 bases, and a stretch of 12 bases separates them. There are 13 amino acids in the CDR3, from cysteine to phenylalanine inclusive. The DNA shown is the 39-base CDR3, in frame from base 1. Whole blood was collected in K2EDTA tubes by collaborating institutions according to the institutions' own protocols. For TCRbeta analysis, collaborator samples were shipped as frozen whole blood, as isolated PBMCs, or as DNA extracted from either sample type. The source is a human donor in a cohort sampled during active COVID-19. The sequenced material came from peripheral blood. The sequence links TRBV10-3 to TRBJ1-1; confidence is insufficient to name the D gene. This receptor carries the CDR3 CAISANGVAEAFF. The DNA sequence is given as TGTGCCATCAGTGCAAACGGGGTGGCTGAAGCTTTCTTT.